The T cell receptor beta chain under discussion was sequenced for a study of shared clonotypes between healthy human individuals. General observations from the study: Compared with clonotypes that all four donors shared, non-shared clonotypes had lower generation probabilities.

The CDR3 loop spans 13 amino acids. The germline V gene encodes CDR1 MGHDK and CDR2 SYGVNS. Trimming stripped 2 bases from V and 4 bases from J, with 8 bases between. Deep-level running was used for the assay. About 30,000 T cell genomes, or around 0.2 ug DNA, went into the sorted-subset replicate PCRs. Generated by immunoSEQ multiplex PCR, the TCRdb table keeps only in-frame clones and is missing some. The sample records hundreds of thousands of clones, roughly 97% being singletons. For this clone: Its antigen is not known.

The split of CD4+ cells yielded CD45RA+ naive and CD45RA-negative memory subsets. The sample consisted of naive CD4+ T cells sorted from blood. Subset noted: CD45RA+ positively selected. The gene calls are TRBV25-1 and TRBJ1-2, with D unclear. The source of this sequence is a woman aged 30 to 39 in good health. The CDR3 sequence is CASSEKSVYGYTF. The CDR3 DNA follows: TGTGCCAGCAGTGAAAAAAGTGTCTATGGCTACACCTTC.